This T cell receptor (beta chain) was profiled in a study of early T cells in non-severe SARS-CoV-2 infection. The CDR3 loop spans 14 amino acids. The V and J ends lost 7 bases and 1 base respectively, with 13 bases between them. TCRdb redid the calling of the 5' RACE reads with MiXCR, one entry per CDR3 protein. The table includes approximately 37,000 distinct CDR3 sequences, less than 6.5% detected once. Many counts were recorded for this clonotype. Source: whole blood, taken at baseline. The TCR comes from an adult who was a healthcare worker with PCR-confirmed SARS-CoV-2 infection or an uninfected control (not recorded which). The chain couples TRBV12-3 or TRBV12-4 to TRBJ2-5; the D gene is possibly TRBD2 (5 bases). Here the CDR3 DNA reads TGTGCCAGCACCAAATTAAGCGGCCAAGAGACCCAGTACTTC. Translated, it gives CASTKLSGQETQYF.